Listed below are T cell receptor beta chains from one sample, sequenced in a study of PD-1 blockade in classical Hodgkin lymphoma. TCRdb's table, derived via immunoSEQ multiplex PCR, lists solely in-frame clones and lacks some. The profile covers 98,000 or so clones, with approximately 90% appearing a single time and around 20% taken by the ten largest. The source material was peripheral blood mononuclear cells (PBMCs), sampled before the second cycle of nivolumab. The receptors originated from a human donor with classical Hodgkin lymphoma. CDR3s include the opening cysteine and the closing phenylalanine or tryptophan. Fields, in order: clone size, V gene, J gene, D gene, CDR3 DNA, CDR3 protein. D genes are given only for firm matches. Size tells how often a clone was seen (once, few, many) or the class of an expanded clone, and some rows leave it out.

clone_size: NA; v_call: TRBV5-4; j_call: TRBJ2-7; d_call: NA; cdr3_nt: TGTGCCAGCAGCACTCGTCCGGGACCCATTTACGAGCAGTACTTC; cdr3_aa: CASSTRPGPIYEQYF
clone_size: once; v_call: TRBV7-9; j_call: TRBJ2-7; d_call: TRBD2; cdr3_nt: TGTGCCAGCAGCTCTCTAGCGGGAGAGTACGAGCAGTACTTC; cdr3_aa: CASSSLAGEYEQYF
clone_size: few; v_call: TRBV7-2; j_call: TRBJ1-1; d_call: TRBD1; cdr3_nt: TGTGCCAACTCAAATCCAGGGGGCACTGAAGCTTTCTTT; cdr3_aa: CANSNPGGTEAFF
clone_size: NA; v_call: TRBV10-2; j_call: TRBJ1-5; d_call: TRBD1; cdr3_nt: TGCGCCAGCAGTGGGGGTGGGACAGGGAGCAATCAGCCCCAGCATTTT; cdr3_aa: CASSGGGTGSNQPQHF
clone_size: NA; v_call: TRBV4-1; j_call: TRBJ1-1; d_call: NA; cdr3_nt: TGCGCCAGCAGCCAAGATTCGGGGAACCGCGAAGCTTTCTTT; cdr3_aa: CASSQDSGNREAFF
clone_size: NA; v_call: TRBV5-1; j_call: TRBJ2-6; d_call: NA; cdr3_nt: TGCGCCAGCAGCTCTGGCTCTGGGGCCAACGTCCTGACTTTC; cdr3_aa: CASSSGSGANVLTF
clone_size: NA; v_call: TRBV27; j_call: TRBJ2-1; d_call: TRBD2; cdr3_nt: TGTGCCAGCAGTCCAAAGGGACTAGCGGGAGGAGGAGAGCAGTTCTTC; cdr3_aa: CASSPKGLAGGGEQFF
clone_size: NA; v_call: TRBV5-6; j_call: TRBJ1-1; d_call: TRBD1; cdr3_nt: TGTGCCAGCAGCGTCGGGACAGGGGTTGCTGAAGCTTTCTTT; cdr3_aa: CASSVGTGVAEAFF
clone_size: NA; v_call: TRBV7-2; j_call: TRBJ1-2; d_call: NA; cdr3_nt: TGTGCCAGCAGCTTCACCGGGGGGAATGGCTACACCTTC; cdr3_aa: CASSFTGGNGYTF
clone_size: NA; v_call: TRBV27; j_call: TRBJ1-5; d_call: NA; cdr3_nt: TGTGCCAGCAGTTTAGCCTTTAGCAATCAGCCCCAGCATTTT; cdr3_aa: CASSLAFSNQPQHF
clone_size: NA; v_call: TRBV11-3; j_call: TRBJ1-1; d_call: NA; cdr3_nt: TGTGCCAGCAGCCTGACAGCAGACACTGAAGCTTTCTTT; cdr3_aa: CASSLTADTEAFF
clone_size: NA; v_call: TRBV10-2; j_call: TRBJ2-1; d_call: NA; cdr3_nt: TGCGCCAGCAGCCGGTGGGCAGACAATGAGCAGTTCTTC; cdr3_aa: CASSRWADNEQFF
clone_size: NA; v_call: TRBV4-3; j_call: TRBJ1-1; d_call: NA; cdr3_nt: TGCGCCAGCAGCCAAGAGGACAGACCTAACACTGAAGCTTTCTTT; cdr3_aa: CASSQEDRPNTEAFF
clone_size: NA; v_call: TRBV5-6; j_call: TRBJ2-3; d_call: TRBD2; cdr3_nt: TGTGCCAGCAGCCCCGGGACTAGCGGGAGGACAGATACGCAGTATTTT; cdr3_aa: CASSPGTSGRTDTQYF
clone_size: NA; v_call: TRBV2; j_call: TRBJ2-1; d_call: NA; cdr3_nt: TGTGCCAGCAGTATCCGCGTGAGCTCCTACAATGAGCAGTTCTTC; cdr3_aa: CASSIRVSSYNEQFF
clone_size: NA; v_call: TRBV9; j_call: TRBJ1-2; d_call: NA; cdr3_nt: TGTGCCAGCAGCGTAGGGGCCGACCCTGAGGATGGCTACACCTTC; cdr3_aa: CASSVGADPEDGYTF
clone_size: NA; v_call: TRBV11-2; j_call: TRBJ2-1; d_call: TRBD2; cdr3_nt: TGTGCCAGCAGCCACCCCCTCATGCTAGCGGACAATGAGCAGTTCTTC; cdr3_aa: CASSHPLMLADNEQFF
clone_size: few; v_call: TRBV28; j_call: TRBJ1-4; d_call: TRBD1; cdr3_nt: TGTGCCAGCAGTTTCGGGACAGGGGTTGAAAAACTGTTTTTT; cdr3_aa: CASSFGTGVEKLFF
clone_size: once; v_call: TRBV5-1; j_call: TRBJ2-7; d_call: TRBD2; cdr3_nt: TGCGCCAGCAGTCCAGGACTAGCGGGAGTGTTCTACGAGCAGTACTTC; cdr3_aa: CASSPGLAGVFYEQYF
clone_size: NA; v_call: TRBV7-8; j_call: TRBJ1-4; d_call: NA; cdr3_nt: TGTGCCAGCAGCTTAGAGACCGGGGCCACTAATGAAAAACTGTTTTTT; cdr3_aa: CASSLETGATNEKLFF
clone_size: NA; v_call: TRBV27; j_call: TRBJ2-2; d_call: NA; cdr3_nt: TGTGCCAGCAGTTTGATCGGATACACCGGGGAGCTGTTTTTT; cdr3_aa: CASSLIGYTGELFF
clone_size: NA; v_call: TRBV28; j_call: TRBJ2-1; d_call: NA; cdr3_nt: TGTGCCAGCAGTTTCATACTCTCCAATGAGCAGTTCTTC; cdr3_aa: CASSFILSNEQFF
clone_size: once; v_call: TRBV9; j_call: TRBJ1-1; d_call: NA; cdr3_nt: TGTGCCAGCAGCGTAGCCCCCCTGCGTGCGGGAACAGGGAACACTGAAGCTTTCTTT; cdr3_aa: CASSVAPLRAGTGNTEAFF
clone_size: NA; v_call: TRBV30; j_call: TRBJ1-2; d_call: NA; cdr3_nt: TGTGCCTGGAGTGTAGGTTATAACTATGGCTACACCTTC; cdr3_aa: CAWSVGYNYGYTF
clone_size: NA; v_call: TRBV6-6; j_call: TRBJ2-5; d_call: NA; cdr3_nt: TGTGCCAGCACTCCAAGTGGGGGGTTAGAGACCCAGTACTTC; cdr3_aa: CASTPSGGLETQYF
clone_size: NA; v_call: TRBV6-1; j_call: TRBJ1-1; d_call: NA; cdr3_nt: TGTGCCAGCACCTGGTTGAACACTGAAGCTTTCTTT; cdr3_aa: CASTWLNTEAFF
clone_size: NA; v_call: TRBV5-1; j_call: TRBJ1-2; d_call: NA; cdr3_nt: TGCGCCAGCAGCCTGACCGAAAACTATGGCTACACCTTC; cdr3_aa: CASSLTENYGYTF
clone_size: few; v_call: TRBV27; j_call: TRBJ2-6; d_call: NA; cdr3_nt: TGTGCCAGCAGTTTGTCTGGGGCCAACGTCCTGACTTTC; cdr3_aa: CASSLSGANVLTF
clone_size: NA; v_call: TRBV6-4; j_call: TRBJ1-5; d_call: NA; cdr3_nt: TGTGCCAGCAGTGACTCGAGCGGGGCTAATCAGCCCCAGCATTTT; cdr3_aa: CASSDSSGANQPQHF